The 27 T cell receptor beta chains in this list originate from one sample, sequenced in a study of graft-versus-host responses after intestinal transplantation. This table comes from immunoSEQ multiplex PCR, and its TCRdb copy is limited to in-frame clones, with some not included. This sample has around 120,000 clones; roughly 93% occur once, and the top ten carry around 0.12%. The antigens for these receptors are not known. This specimen consisted of unstimulated CD4+ T cells sorted from spleen or lymph node cells, obtained before intestinal transplant. The receptors derive from a human donor who received an intestinal transplant.

The rearrangement uses TRBV2 and TRBJ2-1, with 11 bases lining up with TRBD2. The CDR3 length is 16 residues. Germline V gives CDR1 SNHLY, CDR2 FYNNEI. With V trimmed by 4 bases and J by 6 bases, 8 bases remained unmatched. The CDR3 loop reads CASSVRPGLAVNEQFF. In DNA, the CDR3 is TGTGCCAGCAGTGTCCGACCGGGACTAGCGGTCAATGAGCAGTTCTTC.

V and J are TRBV10-3 and TRBJ1-1; 9 bases are a match to TRBD1. Germline-derived CDR1 and CDR2 are ENHRY and SYGVKD. V lost 6 bases to trimming and J lost 4 bases; unmatched junction nucleotides: 3. This CDR3 contains 13 residues. The CDR3: CAIRGQGPTEAFF. Here the CDR3 DNA reads TGTGCCATCAGGGGACAGGGCCCCACTGAAGCTTTCTTT.

The chain is built from TRBV10-2 and TRBJ1-3, with no clear D. Germline lookup yields CDR1 WSHSY and CDR2 SAAADI. V shed 5 bases and J shed 2 bases, with 4 bases lying between them. CDR3 length equals 12 residues. The CDR3 spells CASSSAGNTIYF. The CDR3 DNA is TGCGCCAGCAGTTCAGCTGGAAACACCATATATTTT.

J is TRBJ2-1 and V is TRBV5-1; 13 bases align to TRBD2. CDR3 length: 17 amino acids. The germline gives CDR1 SGHRS, CDR2 YFSETQ. The junction had 2 bases not matched to a gene; V was cut back by 2 bases and J by 0 bases. CDR3 in DNA: TGCGCCAGCAGCTTCGGGACTAGCGGGACCTCCTACAATGAGCAGTTCTTC. Protein product: CASSFGTSGTSYNEQFF. Filled out from reference TRBV5-1 and TRBJ2-1, the complete variable domain reads KAGVTQTPRYLIKTRGQQVTLSCSPISGHRSVSWYQQTPGQGLQFLFEYFSETQRNKGNFPGRFSGRQFSNSRSEMNVSTLELGDSALYLCASSFGTSGTSYNEQFFGPGTRLTVL.

This chain uses TRBV5-4 with TRBJ2-1, with unresolved D. V was shortened by 1 base and J by 6 bases, with 8 bases between the two germline ends. This CDR3 spans 13 amino acids. In germline, CDR1 is SGHNT, CDR2 YYREEE (reference sequence). For the CDR3, the DNA is TGTGCCAGCAGCTTGCCAGTATCCAATGAGCAGTTCTTC. It yields the protein CASSLPVSNEQFF.

The chain carries TRBV19 and TRBJ1-3; D unclear. Trimming removed 4 bases from V and 0 bases from J, with 7 bases in between. The CDR3 runs 14 residues. Germline CDR1 reads LNHDA; CDR2 reads SQIVND (reference sequence). CDR3 sequence: CASSTRSSGNTIYF. CDR3 DNA sequence: TGTGCCAGTAGTACCCGAAGCTCTGGAAACACCATATATTTT.

The rearrangement joins TRBV2 to TRBJ2-3; D is unclear. Trimming cost V 3 bases and J 3 bases, with 13 bases left between them. Germline V lookup: CDR1 SNHLY, CDR2 FYNNEI. The CDR3 is 15 amino acids. The chain's CDR3 is CASSDLNRGTDTQYF. The CDR3 DNA is TGTGCCAGCAGTGATCTTAACAGAGGAACAGATACGCAGTATTTT.

The V call is TRBV27, the J call TRBJ1-1; D not certain. Looked up from germline, CDR1 is MNHEY and CDR2 is SMNVEV (reference sequence). V was pared by 3 bases and J by 5 bases, with 10 bases between. The CDR3 is made up of 13 amino acids. CDR3: CASSFGRGTEAFF. CDR3 DNA sequence: TGTGCCAGCAGTTTCGGTCGGGGAACTGAAGCTTTCTTT.

The chain combines TRBV5-4 with TRBJ2-5, with unresolved D. The last part of the DNA fits TRBJ2-7 better; the J call may be wrong. The CDR3 contains 13 residues. Per germline, CDR1 SGHNT and CDR2 YYREEE (reference sequence). The CDR3 DNA reads as TGTGCCAGCAGCTTGGGCAGGTCCTACGAGCAGTACTTC. It yields the protein CASSLGRSYEQYF.

In nucleotides, the CDR3 is TGCGCCAGCAGTGAGCTAGCGGGAGGGTACGAGCAGTACTTC. This encodes CASSELAGGYEQYF. The rearrangement uses TRBV10-1 and TRBJ2-7; 12 bases line up with TRBD2. Per germline, CDR1 WNHNN and CDR2 SYGVQD (reference sequence). There are 14 residues in the CDR3. Trimming at V came to 2 bases and at J to 4 bases, leaving 0 bases not matched to a gene.

The J gene is TRBJ2-1, the V gene TRBV9, with 11 bases fitting TRBD2. This CDR3 is 17 amino acids long. The germline V gene encodes CDR1 SGDLS and CDR2 YYNGEE. Trimming removed 0 bases from V and 6 bases from J; junction bases left unmatched: 8. This CDR3 is CASSVEASGRWGNEQFF. CDR3 nucleotide sequence: TGTGCCAGCAGCGTAGAGGCTAGCGGGAGGTGGGGCAATGAGCAGTTCTTC. Using reference TRBV9 and TRBJ2-1 for the parts outside the CDR3, the full variable domain is DSGVTQTPKHLITATGQRVTLRCSPRSGDLSVYWYQQSLDQGLQFLIQYYNGEERAKGNILERFSAQQFPDLHSELNLSSLELGDSALYFCASSVEASGRWGNEQFFGPGTRLTVL.

The J gene is TRBJ2-5, the V gene TRBV7-9; 8 bases line up with TRBD2. The J call is in doubt because the DNA end fits TRBJ2-7 better. Germline loops: CDR1 SEHNR, CDR2 FQNEAQ (reference sequence). The CDR3 totals 15 residues. Written as DNA, the CDR3 is TGTGCCAGCAGCCTTATCGGCGCAGCGGGAGACGAGCAGTACTTC. Protein: CASSLIGAAGDEQYF.

V is TRBV10-3 and J is TRBJ2-3, with D tentatively TRBD2 (6 bases). The germline V gene encodes CDR1 ENHRY and CDR2 SYGVKD. V was cut by 10 bases and J by 0 bases, with 11 bases left in between. The CDR3 loop spans 13 amino acids. The CDR3 here is CATWGDSTDTQYF. CDR3 nucleotides: TGTGCCACATGGGGGGACAGCACAGATACGCAGTATTTT.

The V gene is TRBV11-2, the J gene TRBJ2-5, with D possibly matching TRBD1 (5 bases). Trimming shortened V by 8 bases and J by 2 bases, and 9 bases separated the two germline ends. The CDR3 spans 12 residues. Germline CDR1 is SGHAT and CDR2 is FQNNGV. The CDR3 DNA is TGTGCCAGCCGACAGTCACAAGAGACCCAGTACTTC. Translation: CASRQSQETQYF.

The V and J genes are TRBV2 and TRBJ1-1, with 7 bases matching TRBD1. V gave up 2 bases and J gave up 10 bases; unmatched junction bases: 1. The CDR3 contains 11 residues. CDR1 and CDR2 from the germline V gene are SNHLY and FYNNEI. The CDR3 reads CASSENRGAFF. The CDR3 DNA follows: TGTGCCAGCAGTGAAAACAGGGGAGCTTTCTTT.

This rearrangement joins TRBV2 to TRBJ2-7, with 7 bases that match TRBD1. The CDR3 has 15 amino acids. Germline CDR1 SNHLY, CDR2 FYNNEI. The trim removed 3 bases at V and 0 bases at J, leaving 5 bases unmatched. CDR3 nucleotide sequence: TGTGCCAGCAGTGAGGAGTCAGGGGGCTCCTACGAGCAGTACTTC. Amino acids: CASSEESGGSYEQYF. The full variable domain, with the rest looked up from reference TRBV2 and TRBJ2-7, is EPEVTQTPSHQVTQMGQEVILRCVPISNHLYFYWYRQILGQKVEFLVSFYNNEISEKSEIFDDQFSVERPDGSNFTLKIRSTKLEDSAMYFCASSEESGGSYEQYFGPGTRLTVT.

V gene TRBV5-1 combines with J gene TRBJ2-5; D perhaps matches TRBD2 (6 bases). The germline V gene has CDR1 SGHRS and CDR2 YFSETQ. Trimming took off 2 bases at V and 11 bases at J, with 22 bases between the two ends. The CDR3 totals 15 residues. The DNA of the CDR3 is TGCGCCAGCAGCTTCGTTGCGGGATGGGAAGGGGAGCAGTACTTC. Its translation is CASSFVAGWEGEQYF.

The chain couples TRBV6-5 to TRBJ2-7, with 11 bases aligning to TRBD2. J was trimmed by 2 bases and V by 0 bases; bases with no gene match: 0. This CDR3 is built from 15 residues. CDR1 MNHEY and CDR2 SVGAGI come from the germline V gene. The CDR3 here is CASSYSLAGAYEQYF. As DNA, the CDR3 is TGTGCCAGCAGTTACTCACTAGCGGGGGCCTACGAGCAGTACTTC.

V is TRBV9 and J is TRBJ1-6; D is perhaps TRBD1 (6 bases). Trimming stripped 4 bases from V and 10 bases from J, with 15 bases between. From germline, CDR1 is SGDLS and CDR2 YYNGEE. The CDR3 is 14 residues long. The CDR3 DNA reads TGTGCCAGCAGCCTCCGGACAGAGGAATCACCCCTCCACTTT. Its translation: CASSLRTEESPLHF. Combining the CDR3 with reference TRBV9 and TRBJ1-6 gives the whole variable domain DSGVTQTPKHLITATGQRVTLRCSPRSGDLSVYWYQQSLDQGLQFLIQYYNGEERAKGNILERFSAQQFPDLHSELNLSSLELGDSALYFCASSLRTEESPLHFGNGTRLTVT.

This rearrangement joins TRBV6-5 to TRBJ1-5; D gene ambiguous. Germline CDR1 and CDR2: MNHEY and SVGAGI. The CDR3 sequence is 13 residues long. Deletions cut 0 bases from V and 3 bases from J, with 3 bases between. CDR3 region: CASSYSDNQPQHF. CDR3 bases: TGTGCCAGCAGTTACTCGGACAATCAGCCCCAGCATTTT.

J is TRBJ1-1 and V is TRBV30; 9 bases match TRBD1. CDR1 and CDR2 (germline): GTSNPN, SVGIG (reference sequence). With V trimmed by 6 bases and J by 1 base, 3 bases remained unmatched. This CDR3 comprises 13 residues. The CDR3 is CACRGQGNTEAFF. In DNA form, the CDR3 reads TGTGCCTGCCGGGGACAGGGGAACACTGAAGCTTTCTTT.

The chain employs TRBV6-5 and TRBJ1-3; maybe TRBD1 (6 bases). CDR3 size: 16 residues. CDR1 is MNHEY, CDR2 SVGAGI, per germline. Trimming pared 2 bases from V and 0 bases from J, leaving 11 bases between. Written as DNA, the CDR3 is TGTGCCAGCAGTTACAGCACAGGGATCTCTGGAAACACCATATATTTT. This sequence encodes CASSYSTGISGNTIYF.

The genes are TRBV4-2 and TRBJ2-7; tentatively, D is TRBD1 or TRBD2 (6 bases each). The V gene lost 6 bases and the J gene lost 9 bases, with 18 bases spanning the gap. CDR3 size: 13 residues. CDR1 is LGHNA, CDR2 YNFKEQ, per germline. CDR3 sequence: CASSHRGGNGQYF. CDR3 nucleotides: TGTGCCAGCAGTCATCGAGGGGGGAATGGGCAGTACTTC.

The chain has TRBV4-1 and TRBJ2-7; 9 positions match TRBD1. CDR1 is MGHRA and CDR2 is YSYEKL in the germline V gene. The ends lost 3 bases at V and 3 bases at J; junction bases unmatched: 3. CDR3 length equals 14 residues. The chain's CDR3 is CASSHGTGFYEQYF. The CDR3 DNA follows: TGCGCCAGCAGCCACGGGACAGGGTTCTACGAGCAGTACTTC.

The chain joins TRBV5-1 to TRBJ1-1; D remains unclear. The CDR3 totals 13 residues. The germline V gene encodes CDR1 SGHRS and CDR2 YFSETQ. The V gene lost 1 base and the J gene lost 3 bases, with 7 bases spanning the gap. Here the CDR3 reads CASSLTADTEAFF. CDR3 nucleotides: TGCGCCAGCAGCTTGACGGCTGACACTGAAGCTTTCTTT.

V gene TRBV6-4 combines with J gene TRBJ1-6; D unresolved. The germline V gene has CDR1 MRHNA and CDR2 SNTAGT. V lost 2 bases and J lost 7, with 12 bases in between. The CDR3 sequence is 15 residues long. CDR3 region: CASSDSSVGNSPLHF. CDR3 nucleotide sequence: TGTGCCAGCAGTGACAGCTCCGTGGGGAATTCACCCCTCCACTTT.

This clone has only one observation. The V call is TRBV2, the J call TRBJ2-7; D tentatively reads TRBD1 or TRBD2 (6 bases each). Germline CDR1 and CDR2: SNHLY and FYNNEI. The CDR3 covers 14 residues. The CDR3 here is CASVFRGASYEQYF. The CDR3 coding sequence is TGTGCTAGCGTGTTTAGGGGGGCGTCCTACGAGCAGTACTTC.